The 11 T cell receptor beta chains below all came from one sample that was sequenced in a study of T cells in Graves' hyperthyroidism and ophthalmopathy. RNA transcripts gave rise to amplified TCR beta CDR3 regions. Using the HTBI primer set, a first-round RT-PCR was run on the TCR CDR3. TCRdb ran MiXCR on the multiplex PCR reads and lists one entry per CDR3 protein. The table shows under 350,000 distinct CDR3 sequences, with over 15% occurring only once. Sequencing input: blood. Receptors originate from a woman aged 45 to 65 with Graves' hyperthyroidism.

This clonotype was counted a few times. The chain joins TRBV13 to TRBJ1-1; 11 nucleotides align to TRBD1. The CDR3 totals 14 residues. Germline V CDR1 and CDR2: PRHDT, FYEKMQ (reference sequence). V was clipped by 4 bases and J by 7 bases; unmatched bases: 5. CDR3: CASSYGTGGNEAFF. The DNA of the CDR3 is TGTGCCAGCAGCTACGGGACAGGGGGTAATGAAGCTTTCTTT.

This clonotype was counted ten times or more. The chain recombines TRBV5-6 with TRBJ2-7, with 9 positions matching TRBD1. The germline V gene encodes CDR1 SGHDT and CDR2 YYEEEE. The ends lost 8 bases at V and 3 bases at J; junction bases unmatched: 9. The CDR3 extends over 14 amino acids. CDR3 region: CASKKGQGDYEQYV. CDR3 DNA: TGTGCCAGTAAAAAGGGACAGGGCGACTACGAGCAGTACGTC.

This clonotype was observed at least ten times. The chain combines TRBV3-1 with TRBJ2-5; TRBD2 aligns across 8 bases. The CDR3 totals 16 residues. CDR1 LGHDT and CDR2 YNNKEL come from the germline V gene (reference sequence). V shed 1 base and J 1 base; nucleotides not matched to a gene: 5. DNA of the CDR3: TGTGCCAGCAGCCAAGGAATACTAGCGGTCCAAGAGACCCAGTACTTC. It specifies CASSQGILAVQETQYF.

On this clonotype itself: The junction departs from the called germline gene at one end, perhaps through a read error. DNA for the CDR3: TGTGTCAGCAACAATGGACAGGGGGTGGCCAAAAACATTCAGTACTTC. Its translation: CVSNNGQGVAKNIQYF. The chain is built from TRBV2 and TRBJ2-4; TRBD1 aligns across 10 bases. The CDR3 contains 16 residues. Looked up from germline, CDR1 is SNHLY and CDR2 is FYNNEI.

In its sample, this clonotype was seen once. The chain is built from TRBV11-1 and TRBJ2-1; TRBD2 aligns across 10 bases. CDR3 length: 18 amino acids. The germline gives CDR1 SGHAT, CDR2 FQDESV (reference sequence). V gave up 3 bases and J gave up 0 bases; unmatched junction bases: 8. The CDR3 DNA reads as TGTGCCAGCAGCTTCAGGACTAGCGGCACGAGCTCCTACAATGAGCAGTTCTTC. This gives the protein CASSFRTSGTSSYNEQFF.

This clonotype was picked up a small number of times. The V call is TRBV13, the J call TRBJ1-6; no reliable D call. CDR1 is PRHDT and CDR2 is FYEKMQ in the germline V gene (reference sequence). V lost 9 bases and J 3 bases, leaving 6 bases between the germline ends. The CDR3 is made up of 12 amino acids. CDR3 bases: TGTGCCAGTAACAGCTATAATTCACCCCTCCACTTT. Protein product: CASNSYNSPLHF. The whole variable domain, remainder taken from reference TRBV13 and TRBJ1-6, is AAGVIQSPRHLIKEKRETATLKCYPIPRHDTVYWYQQGPGQDPQFLISFYEKMQSDKGSIPDRFSAQQFSDYHSELNMSSLELGDSALYFCASNSYNSPLHFGNGTRLTVT.

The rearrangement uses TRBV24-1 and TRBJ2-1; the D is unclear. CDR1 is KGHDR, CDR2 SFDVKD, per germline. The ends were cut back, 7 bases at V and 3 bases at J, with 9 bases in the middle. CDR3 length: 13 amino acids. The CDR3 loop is CATSDGNYNEQFF. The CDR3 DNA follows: TGTGCCACCAGCGACGGAAACTACAATGAGCAGTTCTTC.

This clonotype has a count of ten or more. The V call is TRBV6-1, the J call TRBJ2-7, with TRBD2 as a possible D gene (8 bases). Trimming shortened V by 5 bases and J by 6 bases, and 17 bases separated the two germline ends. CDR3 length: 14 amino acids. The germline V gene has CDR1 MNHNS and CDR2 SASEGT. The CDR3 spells CASSRGQAGGEQYF. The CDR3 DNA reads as TGTGCCAGCAGTCGAGGACAGGCGGGGGGCGAGCAGTACTTC.

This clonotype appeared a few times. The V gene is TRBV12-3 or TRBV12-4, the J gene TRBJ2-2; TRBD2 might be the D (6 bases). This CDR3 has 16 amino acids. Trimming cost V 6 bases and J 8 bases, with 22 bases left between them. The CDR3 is CASSRGWLTGDGELFF. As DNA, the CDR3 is TGTGCCAGCAGCCGGGGGTGGCTGACGGGGGATGGGGAGCTGTTTTTT.

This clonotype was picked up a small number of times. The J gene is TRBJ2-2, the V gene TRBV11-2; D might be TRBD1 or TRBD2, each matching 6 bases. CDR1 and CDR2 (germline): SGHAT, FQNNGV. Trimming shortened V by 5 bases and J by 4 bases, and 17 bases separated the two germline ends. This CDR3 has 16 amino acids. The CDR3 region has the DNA TGTGCCAGCAGCCCCGGTGGCCGGGGGCTCACCGGGGAGCTGTTTTTT. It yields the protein CASSPGGRGLTGELFF.

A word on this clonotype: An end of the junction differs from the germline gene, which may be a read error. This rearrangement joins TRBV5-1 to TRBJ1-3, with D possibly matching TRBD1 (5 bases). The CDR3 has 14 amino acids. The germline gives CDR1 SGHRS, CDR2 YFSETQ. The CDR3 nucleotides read TGTGCCAGCAGCTTGGGGACCTCTGGAAACACCATATATTTT. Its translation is CASSLGTSGNTIYF.